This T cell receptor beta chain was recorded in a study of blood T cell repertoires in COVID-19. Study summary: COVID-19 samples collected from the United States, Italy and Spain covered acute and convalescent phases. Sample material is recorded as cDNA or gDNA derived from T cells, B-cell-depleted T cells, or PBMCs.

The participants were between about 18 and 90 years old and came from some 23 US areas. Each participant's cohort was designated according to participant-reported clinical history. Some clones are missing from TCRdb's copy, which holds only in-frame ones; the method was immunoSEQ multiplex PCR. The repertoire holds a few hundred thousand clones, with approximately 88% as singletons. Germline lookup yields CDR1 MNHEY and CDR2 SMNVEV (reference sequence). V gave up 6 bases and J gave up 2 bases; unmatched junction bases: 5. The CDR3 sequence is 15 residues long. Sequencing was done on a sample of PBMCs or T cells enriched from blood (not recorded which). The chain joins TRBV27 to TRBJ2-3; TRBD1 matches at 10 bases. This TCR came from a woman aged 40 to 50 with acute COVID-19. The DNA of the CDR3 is TGTGCCAGCAGCCGTCGACAGGGGGCCACAGATACGCAGTATTTT. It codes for CASSRRQGATDTQYF.